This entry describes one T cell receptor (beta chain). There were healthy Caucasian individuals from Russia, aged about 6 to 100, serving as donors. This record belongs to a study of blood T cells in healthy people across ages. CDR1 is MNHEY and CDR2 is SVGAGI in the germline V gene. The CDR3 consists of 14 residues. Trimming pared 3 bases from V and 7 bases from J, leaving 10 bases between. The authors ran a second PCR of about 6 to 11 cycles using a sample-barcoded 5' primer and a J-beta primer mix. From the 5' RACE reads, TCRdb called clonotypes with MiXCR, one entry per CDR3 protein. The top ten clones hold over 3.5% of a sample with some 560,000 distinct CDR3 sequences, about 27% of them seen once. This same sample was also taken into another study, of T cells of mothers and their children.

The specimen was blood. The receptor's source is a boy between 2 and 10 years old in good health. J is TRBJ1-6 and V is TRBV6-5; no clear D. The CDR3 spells CASSYTRLNSPLHF. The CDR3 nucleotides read TGTGCCAGCAGTTATACCAGGCTCAATTCACCCCTCCACTTT.